Each of the 21 T cell receptor beta chains below was sequenced from the same sample in a study of post-analysis software for immune sequencing data (dated by TCRdb to about 2015). Points the paper makes about the study in general: Patients showed significantly higher frequencies than controls for roughly 5 TRBV segments, among them TRBV5-6, TRBV5-1 and TRBV20-1.

The antigens for these receptors are not known. The library was built by means of PCR. TCRdb names Illumina HiSeq 2500 as the instrument used. To reduce PCR and sequencing biases, unique molecular identifiers were built into the TCR beta cDNA libraries. TCRdb reworked the public reads: Q25 trimming with fastp, MiXCR clone assembly, productive beta chains retained. Entries that share a CDR3 protein sequence are merged under the most common genes and DNA. Counted in this sample were about 460,000 distinct CDR3 sequences; under 55% of them appeared once. The ten largest clones represent about 12% of the sample. Sequences were obtained from blood. The receptors shown here come from a girl between 10 and 17 years old with multiple sclerosis.

This clonotype was counted only a few times. This chain joins TRBV12-3 or TRBV12-4 and TRBJ2-5; D may be TRBD1 or TRBD2 (5 bases each). This CDR3 spans 14 amino acids. Trimming removed 0 bases from V and 3 bases from J, with 8 bases in between. The CDR3 nucleotides are TGTGCCAGCAGTTTAGCTCGGGACGAAGAGACCCAGTACTTC. Encoded protein: CASSLARDEETQYF.

This sequence joins TRBV11-2 and TRBJ2-5; D is ambiguous. In germline, CDR1 is SGHAT, CDR2 FQNNGV. This CDR3 comprises 14 residues. V lost 0 bases and J 3 bases, leaving 8 bases between the germline ends. Here the CDR3 reads CASSLDLLEETQYF. DNA of the CDR3: TGTGCCAGCAGCTTAGATCTTTTGGAAGAGACCCAGTACTTC.

To note about this clonotype: This may stem from a read error, because a much larger clone lies one nucleotide away. The chain links TRBV24-1 to TRBJ2-1; a possible D gene is TRBD2 (5 bases). The V and J ends lost 7 bases and 5 bases respectively, with 11 bases between them. The germline V gene encodes CDR1 KGHDR and CDR2 SFDVKD. The CDR3 consists of 13 residues. The CDR3 loop is CATRPGSDNEQFF. The CDR3, as DNA: TGTGCCACCAGGCCGGGATCCGACAATGAGCAGTTCTTC.

This chain connects TRBV20-1 to TRBJ2-5; D not certain. Germline V gene sequence: CDR1 DFQATT, CDR2 SNEGSKA (reference sequence). The CDR3 runs to 17 residues. The V gene lost 1 base and the J gene lost 2 bases, with 20 bases spanning the gap. The CDR3 spells CSARVPKHHMGQETQYF. CDR3 DNA: TGCAGTGCTAGAGTCCCCAAACACCACATGGGGCAAGAGACCCAGTACTTC.

The rearrangement joins TRBV6-1 to TRBJ2-7, with TRBD2 identical over 8 bases. In germline, CDR1 is MNHNS, CDR2 SASEGT. The J segment lost 6 bases and the V segment lost 6 bases, leaving 19 bases of the junction unmatched. This CDR3 region has 17 residues. The CDR3 here is CASSLSGFSGSFLEQYF. The CDR3 DNA sequence: TGTGCCAGCAGCCTTAGTGGTTTCAGCGGGAGCTTCCTCGAGCAGTACTTC.

V is TRBV6-6 and J is TRBJ2-1; D call uncertain. Looked up from germline, CDR1 is MNHNY and CDR2 is SVGAGI (reference sequence). The CDR3 contains 13 residues. Trimming took 2 bases from V and 6 from J, leaving 8 bases between them. The CDR3: CASSYPRLNEQFF. The CDR3 coding sequence is TGTGCCAGCAGTTACCCCAGACTCAATGAGCAGTTCTTC.

The chain has TRBV4-2 and TRBJ1-5, with D tentatively TRBD1 (5 bases). From germline, CDR1 is LGHNA and CDR2 YNFKEQ. The V end was cut by 4 bases, the J end by 4 bases, with 17 bases between. The CDR3 is 16 residues long. CDR3 DNA: TGTGCCAGCAGCCCCATGGGGGGATCGGGTAATCAGCCCCAGCATTTT. As protein: CASSPMGGSGNQPQHF.

This clonotype was found once. The V call is TRBV4-1, the J call TRBJ2-6; tentatively, D is TRBD1 (6 bases). The length of the CDR3 is 17 residues. Trimming pared 3 bases from V and 4 bases from J, leaving 16 bases between. In germline, CDR1 is MGHRA, CDR2 YSYEKL. The CDR3: CASSQVTPGDGANVLTF. Here the CDR3 DNA reads TGCGCCAGCAGCCAGGTTACTCCAGGGGACGGGGCCAACGTCCTGACTTTC.

The V gene is TRBV7-2, the J gene TRBJ2-1; no firm D call. Germline lookup yields CDR1 SGHTA and CDR2 FQGNSA. V lost 10 bases to trimming and J lost 1 base, with 14 bases between them. CDR3 length equals 14 residues. The CDR3 here is CATTFGSSYNEQFF. The CDR3 DNA sequence: TGTGCCACCACATTCGGATCTTCCTACAATGAGCAGTTCTTC.

The chain uses TRBV18 and TRBJ2-1; D call uncertain. V lost 6 bases to trimming and J lost 6 bases, with 18 bases between them. The CDR3 has 15 amino acids. Germline V gives CDR1 KGHSH, CDR2 LQKENI. The CDR3 here is CASSPNQATGNEQFF. The CDR3 nucleotides are TGTGCCAGCTCTCCCAACCAAGCTACTGGCAATGAGCAGTTCTTC.

The chain recombines TRBV28 with TRBJ1-2; perhaps TRBD1 as D (6 bases). The germline CDR1 and CDR2 sequences are MDHEN and SYDVKM. V was cut by 3 bases and J by 9 bases, with 14 bases left in between. There are 13 residues in the CDR3. CDR3 sequence reads: CASSLGWGASYTF. In DNA form, the CDR3 reads TGTGCCAGCAGTTTGGGCTGGGGGGCTAGCTACACCTTC.

About this clonotype: The junction and the germline gene differ at one end; a read error may be behind it. The J gene is TRBJ2-7, the V gene TRBV27, with D possibly being TRBD2 (5 bases). The CDR3 loop spans 14 amino acids. Germline V gene sequence: CDR1 MNHEY, CDR2 SMNVEV (reference sequence). In DNA form, the CDR3 reads TGTGCCGGCAGTCAACGGGATTCCAGCTACGAGCAGTACTTC. This encodes CAGSQRDSSYEQYF.

This clonotype showed up just a few times. V usage is TRBV20-1 and J usage is TRBJ2-1, with D maybe TRBD2 (5 bases). This CDR3 spans 13 amino acids. Trimming took 6 bases from V and 6 from J, leaving 15 bases between them. CDR1 is DFQATT, CDR2 SNEGSKA, per germline (reference sequence). DNA of the CDR3: TGCAGTGCCCATGATACTAGAACCAATGAGCAGTTCTTC. It translates to CSAHDTRTNEQFF.

The chain uses TRBV12-3 or TRBV12-4 and TRBJ2-5, with TRBD1 matching over 11 bases. V was pared by 8 bases and J by 4 bases, with 6 bases of the junction left unmatched. The CDR3 has 14 residues. This CDR3 is CASRLGTGGETQYF. In DNA form, the CDR3 reads TGTGCCAGCCGTCTGGGGACAGGGGGAGAGACCCAGTACTTC.

This clonotype was counted only a few times. The rearrangement uses TRBV7-9 and TRBJ2-3; D is possibly TRBD1 (6 bases). The germline V gene encodes CDR1 SEHNR and CDR2 FQNEAQ (reference sequence). CDR3 length equals 14 residues. The V and J ends lost 7 bases and 5 bases respectively, with 16 bases between them. In DNA form, the CDR3 reads TGTGCCAGCAACCCGGGACAAGGACGAGATACGCAGTATTTT. This encodes CASNPGQGRDTQYF.

The chain couples TRBV24-1 to TRBJ2-4, with TRBD1 matching 9 bases. V lost 4 bases and J lost 7; bases outside the gene matches: 10. The CDR3 loop spans 16 amino acids. Per the germline V gene, CDR1 is KGHDR and CDR2 is SFDVKD. CDR3 coding DNA: TGTGCCACCAGTGACAATTCCGGGACAGGGTGGAACATTCAGTACTTC. Residues: CATSDNSGTGWNIQYF.

This chain uses TRBV4-1 with TRBJ2-1; D is unresolved. The V and J ends lost 4 bases and 7 bases respectively, with 14 bases between them. Germline V gene sequence: CDR1 MGHRA, CDR2 YSYEKL. This CDR3 is built from 14 residues. The CDR3 region is CASSRPTLQNEQFF. CDR3 nucleotides: TGCGCCAGCAGCCGCCCGACCCTCCAGAATGAGCAGTTCTTC.

This chain uses TRBV29-1 with TRBJ1-2, with TRBD1 as a possible D gene (5 bases). The V and J ends lost 5 bases and 9 bases respectively, with 16 bases between them. The CDR3 sequence is 12 residues long. Germline assignment: CDR1 SQVTM and CDR2 ANQGSEA. CDR3 DNA: TGCAGCGTTATCTCGAGGCAGGGACGCTACACCTTC. Amino acids: CSVISRQGRYTF.

The chain is built from TRBV5-1 and TRBJ2-5; a weak D match, TRBD1 (6 bases). V was clipped by 1 base and J by 4 bases, with 11 bases between them. This CDR3 has 14 residues. Germline CDR1 SGHRS, CDR2 YFSETQ. DNA of the CDR3: TGCGCCAGCAGCTTGACAGGGTCGGGAGAGACCCAGTACTTC. It yields the protein CASSLTGSGETQYF.

This clonotype has at least ten counts. Sequence at one end of the junction differs from germline and may be a read error. This chain uses TRBV5-1 with TRBJ2-5; D possibly corresponds to TRBD1 (6 bases). The V gene's germline CDR1 is SGHRS and CDR2 YFSETQ. The CDR3 is 13 residues long. The CDR3 sequence is CASSLQGGETQYF. CDR3 DNA: TGTGCCAGCAGCCTACAGGGTGGAGAGACCCAGTACTTC.

This clonotype was counted a single time. The gene calls are TRBV12-3 or TRBV12-4 and TRBJ2-3; 10 bases align to TRBD1. CDR3 size: 12 residues. V was pared by 3 bases and J by 11 bases, with 2 bases of the junction left unmatched. The CDR3, as DNA: TGTGCCAGCAGTTTGGGGGACAGGGGGCAGTATTTT. Translated, it gives CASSLGDRGQYF.